This T cell receptor (beta chain) was sequenced for a study of control samples from healthy donors and cancer patients. Only in-frame clones appear in the TCRdb table, and some are missing; sequencing was by immunoSEQ multiplex PCR. The sample has fewer than 90,000 clones, about 88% seen once. V shed 2 bases and J shed 6 bases, with 10 bases lying between them. There are 13 residues in the CDR3. Germline V gives CDR1 WSHSY, CDR2 SAAADI. V gene TRBV10-2 combines with J gene TRBJ1-1, with D perhaps matching TRBD1 (6 bases). The sequence came from a woman in her forties or fifties in good health. Sequenced: blood. The CDR3 sequence is CASSETGLSEAFF. The DNA for the CDR3 is TGCGCCAGCAGTGAGACAGGGTTGTCTGAAGCTTTCTTT.